These 11 T cell receptor beta chains were all obtained from the same sample, sequenced in a study of T cell repertoires in cytomegalovirus infection. Their antigens remain unidentified. MiXCR, run by TCRdb on the reads, gives a single entry per CDR3 protein. The data hold 200,000 or so distinct CDR3 sequences, with about 38% observed a single time. The sample consisted of CD8+ T cells from cultured PBMCs, taken from culture after CMV antigen stimulation. These receptors came from a human donor in good health (CMV status not recorded). Some clones in this sample may be carry-over from other donors' samples.

The rearrangement links TRBV27 to TRBJ1-2; no clear D. Per germline, CDR1 MNHEY and CDR2 SMNVEV (reference sequence). The length of the CDR3 is 14 residues. V was shortened by 6 bases and J by 8 bases, with 19 bases between the two germline ends. The CDR3 protein is CASRRVGRHFGYTF. CDR3 in DNA: TGTGCCAGCAGAAGAGTCGGACGGCACTTCGGCTACACCTTC.

This clonotype has more than one count but fewer than ten. The rearrangement links TRBV7-8 to TRBJ2-5; no definite D call. CDR1 SGHVS and CDR2 FQNEAQ come from the germline V gene. The CDR3 consists of 13 residues. V lost 6 bases to trimming and J lost 4 bases, with 12 bases between them. The DNA of the CDR3 is TGTGCCAGCAGTCACGCGGAAGGAGAGACCCAGTACTTC. It encodes CASSHAEGETQYF.

This clonotype was counted only a few times. This chain connects TRBV6-1 to TRBJ2-1; D call uncertain. From germline, CDR1 is MNHNS and CDR2 SASEGT. The CDR3 loop spans 13 amino acids. The V and J ends lost 6 bases and 6 bases respectively, with 12 bases between them. The CDR3 DNA follows: TGTGCCAGCAGCCTTGGCCCCGTCAATGAGCAGTTCTTC. Protein product: CASSLGPVNEQFF.

The chain links TRBV7-2 to TRBJ2-3; tentatively, D is TRBD1 or TRBD2 (5 bases each). Trimming cost V 1 base and J 6 bases, with 17 bases left between them. The CDR3 sequence is 16 residues long. The germline V gene has CDR1 SGHTA and CDR2 FQGNSA. This CDR3 reads CASSLVGYGARDTQYF. Written as DNA, the CDR3 is TGTGCCAGCAGCTTAGTTGGTTACGGGGCCCGGGATACGCAGTATTTT.

The chain employs TRBV7-6 and TRBJ1-5, with 8 nucleotides matching TRBD1. V shed 2 bases, J shed 6 bases, and the junction held 9 bases outside the gene matches. Germline V gives CDR1 SGHVS, CDR2 FNYEAQ. This CDR3 spans 16 amino acids. The chain's CDR3 is CASSLRTGSGSQPQHF. Here the CDR3 DNA reads TGTGCCAGCAGCTTAAGGACAGGGTCCGGTAGTCAGCCCCAGCATTTT.

In DNA, the CDR3 is TGTGCCAGCTGCCTAGGGGGTAATGAGCAGTTCTTC. This translates into CASCLGGNEQFF. V gene TRBV6-6 combines with J gene TRBJ2-1, with D perhaps TRBD1 (6 bases). V was cut by 8 bases and J by 7 bases, with 12 bases left in between. CDR3 size: 12 residues. Germline loops: CDR1 MNHNY, CDR2 SVGAGI (reference sequence).

This clonotype has a handful of counts. The chain employs TRBV6-5 and TRBJ2-5; 7 bases agree with TRBD1. Germline-derived CDR1 and CDR2 are MNHEY and SVGAGI. Trimming at V came to 9 bases and at J to 2 bases, leaving 12 bases not matched to a gene. CDR3 length: 15 amino acids. This CDR3 is CARRNPTGHQETQYF. The DNA of the CDR3 is TGTGCCAGAAGGAATCCGACAGGGCATCAAGAGACCCAGTACTTC.

The chain combines TRBV11-2 with TRBJ2-3; TRBD2 aligns across 9 bases. The V gene end was trimmed by 5 bases and the J gene end by 8 bases; junction bases not matched to a gene: 5. This CDR3 is 13 amino acids long. CDR1 and CDR2 from the germline V gene are SGHAT and FQNNGV. CDR3 amino acids: CASSGGGAGTQYF. CDR3 sequence (DNA): TGTGCCAGCAGCGGCGGGGGGGCAGGTACGCAGTATTTT.

The V gene is TRBV7-9, the J gene TRBJ1-2; 7 bases align to TRBD1. The V gene end was trimmed by 1 base and the J gene end by 2 bases; junction bases not matched to a gene: 4. The V gene's germline CDR1 is SEHNR and CDR2 FQNEAQ (reference sequence). The length of the CDR3 is 15 residues. The CDR3 loop is CASSLDRGRNYGYTF. CDR3 DNA sequence: TGTGCCAGCAGCTTAGACAGGGGAAGGAACTATGGCTACACCTTC.

In DNA form, the CDR3 reads TGCAGCGTTGAACGTCCCGACACACGCTACGAGCAGTACTTC. Translation: CSVERPDTRYEQYF. The chain is built from TRBV29-1 and TRBJ2-7; D gene unclear. CDR1 SQVTM and CDR2 ANQGSEA come from the germline V gene. The V and J ends lost 2 bases and 3 bases respectively, with 14 bases between them. CDR3 size: 14 residues.

The chain joins TRBV28 to TRBJ2-2; no reliable D call. Deletions cut 1 base from V and 0 bases from J, with 27 bases between. The germline V gene encodes CDR1 MDHEN and CDR2 SYDVKM. The CDR3 runs 22 residues. The CDR3 spells CASSLLSRSAGRLFANTGELFF. CDR3 in DNA: TGTGCCAGCAGTTTATTATCTCGTTCGGCAGGAAGGCTCTTCGCGAACACCGGGGAGCTGTTTTTT. The full variable domain, completed using reference TRBV28 and TRBJ2-2, is DVKVTQSSRYLVKRTGEKVFLECVQDMDHENMFWYRQDPGLGLRLIYFSYDVKMKEKGDIPEGYSVSREKKERFSLILESASTNQTSMYLCASSLLSRSAGRLFANTGELFFGEGSRLTVL.